This is a list of T cell receptor beta chains from one sample in a study of blood T cell repertoires in COVID-19. Sequenced by immunoSEQ multiplex PCR; TCRdb stores in-frame clones only, minus some. The sample includes fewer than 200,000 clones, about four fifths seen only once; the top ten take 6% to 9%. Sequencing was performed on peripheral blood. These receptors were obtained from a middle-aged man who had recovered from COVID-19. Each CDR3 is given without its conserved first and last residue. The order of the fields is V gene, CDR3 protein.

V gene: TRBV28; CDR3 protein: ASSMGGTALTEQY
V gene: TRBV27; CDR3 protein: ASSRTEGLRGANIQY
V gene: TRBV12-3/TRBV12-4; CDR3 protein: ASSSQGGNEQF
V gene: TRBV11-2; CDR3 protein: ASSDGTSLAKNIQY
V gene: TRBV7-6; CDR3 protein: ASSSLSFGGGTGELF
V gene: TRBV6-1; CDR3 protein: ASSEVDNNYGYT
V gene: TRBV11-2; CDR3 protein: ASSLPQTGLGYEQY
V gene: TRBV14; CDR3 protein: ASRGQDPNYGYT
V gene: TRBV25-1; CDR3 protein: ASNDRGIFDEQF
V gene: TRBV5-4; CDR3 protein: ASSPPSGSPGEQF
V gene: TRBV14; CDR3 protein: ASSPVSSYNEQF
V gene: TRBV30; CDR3 protein: AWTLGRGADSPLH
V gene: TRBV4-1; CDR3 protein: ASSQERSDEQF
V gene: TRBV27; CDR3 protein: ATQGGGALETQY
V gene: TRBV5-4; CDR3 protein: ASRRTGSTSHTEAF
V gene: TRBV19; CDR3 protein: ASSPRQGAQETQY
V gene: TRBV15; CDR3 protein: ATSSERFTDTQY
V gene: TRBV12-3/TRBV12-4; CDR3 protein: ASSLRDEQF
V gene: TRBV3-1/TRBV3-2; CDR3 protein: ASSQGATPEAF
V gene: TRBV3-1/TRBV3-2; CDR3 protein: ASSRGTSGNNEQF
V gene: TRBV7-9; CDR3 protein: ASSSREGPTDTQY
V gene: TRBV2; CDR3 protein: ASRGSGGNEQF
V gene: TRBV6-5; CDR3 protein: ASSSGNEQY
V gene: TRBV6-2/TRBV6-3; CDR3 protein: ASSYSPGEKNIQY
V gene: TRBV12-3/TRBV12-4; CDR3 protein: ASSQGSSPLH
V gene: TRBV6-5; CDR3 protein: AGHQGGYSPLH
V gene: TRBV15; CDR3 protein: ATSREAGGFTDTQY
V gene: TRBV4-1; CDR3 protein: ASSQDKQGYEQY
V gene: TRBV19; CDR3 protein: ASFNPPGQGAADTEAF
V gene: TRBV24-1; CDR3 protein: ATFLGRSNSPLH
V gene: TRBV21-1; CDR3 protein: ASSNTGTSNHEQF
V gene: TRBV9; CDR3 protein: ASSEGGETQY
V gene: TRBV3-1/TRBV3-2; CDR3 protein: ASSHNNRAHYNSPLH
V gene: TRBV10-3; CDR3 protein: AISEQGYGYT
V gene: TRBV19; CDR3 protein: ASRARRLRGTGELF
V gene: TRBV3-1/TRBV3-2; CDR3 protein: ASSLSSGRGDTQY
V gene: TRBV6-2/TRBV6-3; CDR3 protein: ASSYPTGWEQPQH
V gene: TRBV11-2; CDR3 protein: ASSPSADEQF
V gene: TRBV7-9; CDR3 protein: ASSSIQGSGNTIY
V gene: TRBV29-1; CDR3 protein: SAGGPGGGYNEQF
V gene: TRBV11-2; CDR3 protein: ASSLGDRGDEQY
V gene: TRBV7-9; CDR3 protein: ASSSRDRAWYEQY
V gene: TRBV28; CDR3 protein: ASGGGNSPLH
V gene: TRBV28; CDR3 protein: ASSPGGSFEQY
V gene: TRBV5-5; CDR3 protein: ASSLWTGLEAF
V gene: TRBV28; CDR3 protein: ASSFLVRGEGYT
V gene: TRBV2; CDR3 protein: ASSDRELSGANVLT